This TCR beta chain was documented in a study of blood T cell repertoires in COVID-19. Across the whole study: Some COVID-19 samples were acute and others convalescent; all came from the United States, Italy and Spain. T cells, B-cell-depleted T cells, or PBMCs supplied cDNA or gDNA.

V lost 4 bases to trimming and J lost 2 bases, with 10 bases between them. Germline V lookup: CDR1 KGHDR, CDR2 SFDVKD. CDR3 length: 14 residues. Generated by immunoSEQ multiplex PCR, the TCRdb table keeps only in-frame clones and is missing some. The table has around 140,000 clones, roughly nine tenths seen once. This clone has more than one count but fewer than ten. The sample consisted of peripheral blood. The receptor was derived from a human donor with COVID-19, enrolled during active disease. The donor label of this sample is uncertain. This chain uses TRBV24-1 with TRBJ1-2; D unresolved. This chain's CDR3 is CATSDLTTNYGYTF. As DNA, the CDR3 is TGTGCCACCAGTGACCTTACAACGAACTATGGCTACACCTTC.